This paragraph reports one T cell receptor beta chain. Its antigen is not known. Sequenced by immunoSEQ multiplex PCR; TCRdb stores in-frame clones only, minus some. The sample has some 1.4 million clones, 95% to 97% seen once. The sample comes from a study of shared clonotypes between healthy human individuals. Study-wide points: Investigators collected only blood, and repertoires in tissues likely differ.

Looked up from germline, CDR1 is MNHEY and CDR2 is SVGAGI. Between the trimmed V and J ends, which lost 2 bases and 5 bases, there was a span of 18 bases. The CDR3 is 16 residues long. The V gene is TRBV6-5, the J gene TRBJ1-1; D unclear. The sample comprised naive CD4+ T cells sorted from blood. Subset in this sample: CD45RA+ positively selected. This TCR derives from a man aged 25-45 years in good health. CDR3 loop: CASSYRSRRVGTEAFF. The CDR3 nucleotides read TGTGCCAGCAGTTACCGATCCAGACGAGTGGGGACTGAAGCTTTCTTT.